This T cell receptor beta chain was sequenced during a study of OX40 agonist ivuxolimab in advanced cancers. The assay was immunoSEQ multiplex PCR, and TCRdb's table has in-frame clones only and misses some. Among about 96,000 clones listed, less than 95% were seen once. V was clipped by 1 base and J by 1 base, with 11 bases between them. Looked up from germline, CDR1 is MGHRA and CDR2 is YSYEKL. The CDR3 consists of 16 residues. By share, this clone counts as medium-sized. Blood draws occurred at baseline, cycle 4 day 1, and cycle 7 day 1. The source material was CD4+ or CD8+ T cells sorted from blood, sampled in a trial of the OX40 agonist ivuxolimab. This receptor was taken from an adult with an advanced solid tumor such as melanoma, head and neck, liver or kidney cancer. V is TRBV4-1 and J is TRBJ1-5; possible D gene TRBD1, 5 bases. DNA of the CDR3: TGCGCCAGCAGCCAAGGCGCAGGGCGCAGCAATCAGCCCCAGCATTTT. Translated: CASSQGAGRSNQPQHF.